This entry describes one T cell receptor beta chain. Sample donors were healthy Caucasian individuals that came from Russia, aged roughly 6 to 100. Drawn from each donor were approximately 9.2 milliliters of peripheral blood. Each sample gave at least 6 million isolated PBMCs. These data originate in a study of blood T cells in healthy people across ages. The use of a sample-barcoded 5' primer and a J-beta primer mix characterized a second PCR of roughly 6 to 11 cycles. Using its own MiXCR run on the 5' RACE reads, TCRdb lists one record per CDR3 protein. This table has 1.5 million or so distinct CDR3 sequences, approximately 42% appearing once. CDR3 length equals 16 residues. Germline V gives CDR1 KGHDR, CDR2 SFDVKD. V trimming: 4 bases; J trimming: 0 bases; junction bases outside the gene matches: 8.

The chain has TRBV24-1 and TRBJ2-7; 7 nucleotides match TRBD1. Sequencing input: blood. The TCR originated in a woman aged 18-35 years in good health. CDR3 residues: CATSDPGTANSYEQYF. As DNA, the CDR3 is TGTGCCACCAGTGACCCCGGGACAGCCAACTCCTACGAGCAGTACTTC.